The present entry profiles one T cell receptor (beta chain) with its context. Its antigen is as yet unknown. V trimming: 3 bases; J trimming: 3 bases; junction bases outside the gene matches: 5. Germline loops: CDR1 SGHNT, CDR2 YYREEE (reference sequence). The CDR3 extends over 14 amino acids. The method was immunoSEQ multiplex PCR; TCRdb's version includes in-frame clones alone and lacks a portion of them. The data show some 170,000 clones, about 83% seen once. The entry originates in a study of cytomegalovirus exposure and HLA in healthy donors. The overall study: The roughly 670 first-cohort repertoires and the 120 or so validation repertoires shared the same platform, a later analysis reported.

Study observations and caveats: Later, an analysis found that TCR clusters from the first cohort tended to co-occur in the 110 or so validation repertoires. The study recorded 150 to 200 TCR beta chains that were cytomegalovirus-associated. Three chains linked to CMV were shown in vitro to be specific for CMV antigens.

The rearrangement joins TRBV5-4 to TRBJ2-5, with 7 nucleotides matching TRBD1. This TCR came from a young woman in good health and CMV-seronegative. The specimen sequenced was PBMCs. CDR3 sequence (DNA): TGTGCCAGCAGCTATATCGGACAGGAAGAGACCCAGTACTTC. Translating it yields CASSYIGQEETQYF.